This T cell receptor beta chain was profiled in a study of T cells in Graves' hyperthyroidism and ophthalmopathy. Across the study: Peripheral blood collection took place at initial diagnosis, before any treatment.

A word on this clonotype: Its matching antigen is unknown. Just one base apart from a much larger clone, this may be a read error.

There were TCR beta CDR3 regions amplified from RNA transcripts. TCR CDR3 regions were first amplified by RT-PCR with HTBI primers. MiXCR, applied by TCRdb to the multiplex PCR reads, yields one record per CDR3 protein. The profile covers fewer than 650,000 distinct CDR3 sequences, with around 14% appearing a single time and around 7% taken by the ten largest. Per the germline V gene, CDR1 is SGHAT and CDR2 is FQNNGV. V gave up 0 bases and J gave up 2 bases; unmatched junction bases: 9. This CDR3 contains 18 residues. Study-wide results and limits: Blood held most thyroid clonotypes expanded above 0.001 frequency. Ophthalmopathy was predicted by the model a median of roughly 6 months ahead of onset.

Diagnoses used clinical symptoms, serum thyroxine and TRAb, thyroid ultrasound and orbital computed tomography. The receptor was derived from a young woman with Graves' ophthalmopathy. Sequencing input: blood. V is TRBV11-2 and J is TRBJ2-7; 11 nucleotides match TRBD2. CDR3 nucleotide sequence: TGTGCCAGCAGCTTAGAACTAGCGGGAGAGCCCCTTCCCTACGAGCAGTACTTC. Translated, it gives CASSLELAGEPLPYEQYF.